A single sample is the source of the 4 T cell receptor beta chains below, sequenced in a study of blood T cell repertoires in COVID-19. Profiled with immunoSEQ multiplex PCR; TCRdb holds only in-frame clones, not every one. The sample lists fewer than 450,000 clones, about 91% occurring once. Material: peripheral blood. These receptor sequences come from a woman in her fifties or sixties with COVID-19, enrolled during active disease.

The CDR3 loop is CASSLRAGSSYNEQFF. CDR3 bases: TGTGCCAGCAGCTTACGAGCGGGTAGCTCCTACAATGAGCAGTTCTTC. The chain recombines TRBV5-6 with TRBJ2-1, with D perhaps matching TRBD2 (6 bases). CDR1 and CDR2 (germline): SGHDT, YYEEEE. The CDR3 is 16 amino acids. Between the trimmed V and J ends, which lost 2 bases and 0 bases, there was a span of 12 bases.

This clone showed up just once. The gene calls are TRBV6-4 and TRBJ1-2; unclear D gene. The V gene's germline CDR1 is MRHNA and CDR2 SNTAGT. V lost 3 bases and J lost 8, with 10 bases in between. This CDR3 has 12 amino acids. The CDR3 region is CASSDPHAGYTF. CDR3 DNA: TGTGCCAGCAGTGATCCCCACGCGGGCTACACCTTC.

This clone was observed a few times. The rearrangement links TRBV3-1 (or the pseudogene TRBV3-2) to TRBJ1-4; D is unclear. There are 15 residues in the CDR3. V was pared by 1 base and J by 0 bases, with 6 bases between. Germline loops: CDR1 LGHDT, CDR2 YNNKEL (reference sequence). The CDR3 here is CASSQVSTTNEKLFF. CDR3 coding DNA: TGTGCCAGCAGCCAAGTGTCCACAACTAATGAAAAACTGTTTTTT.

The V and J genes are TRBV7-2 and TRBJ2-5, with TRBD2 matching over 8 bases. Looked up from germline, CDR1 is SGHTA and CDR2 is FQGNSA. The CDR3 totals 15 residues. Trimming cost V 5 bases and J 1 base; bases outside gene matches: 6. DNA of the CDR3: TGTGCCAGCAGCATTAGCGGGGTAGCCCAAGAGACCCAGTACTTC. Protein sequence: CASSISGVAQETQYF.